This TCR beta chain was recorded in a study of blood T cell repertoires in COVID-19. As for the study in general: Specimens from acute and convalescent COVID-19 originated in the United States, Italy and Spain. PBMCs, B-cell-depleted T cells, or T cells were the source of the cDNA or gDNA that made up the material.

V lost 4 bases, J lost 0 bases, and 10 bases lay in between. The CDR3 runs 15 residues. CDR1 is LNHDA and CDR2 is SQIVND in the germline V gene (reference sequence). Authors' data handling: Reference gene primers were amplified, and this amplification served to estimate nucleated cell counts. Libraries were prepared by immunoSEQ multiplex PCR; TCRdb keeps only in-frame clonotypes and omits some of them. The D gene and trimming were derived from the DNA, and the V and J assignments and clone size from that table. The data show roughly 18,000 clones, 85% to 90% seen once. The chain joins TRBV19 to TRBJ1-3; D is ambiguous. This receptor was taken from a man between 65 and 85 years old with acute or convalescent COVID-19. The sample was peripheral blood. CDR3 bases: TGTGCCAGTAGTACTCCCGAGAGCTCTGGAAACACCATATATTTT. This translates into CASSTPESSGNTIYF.